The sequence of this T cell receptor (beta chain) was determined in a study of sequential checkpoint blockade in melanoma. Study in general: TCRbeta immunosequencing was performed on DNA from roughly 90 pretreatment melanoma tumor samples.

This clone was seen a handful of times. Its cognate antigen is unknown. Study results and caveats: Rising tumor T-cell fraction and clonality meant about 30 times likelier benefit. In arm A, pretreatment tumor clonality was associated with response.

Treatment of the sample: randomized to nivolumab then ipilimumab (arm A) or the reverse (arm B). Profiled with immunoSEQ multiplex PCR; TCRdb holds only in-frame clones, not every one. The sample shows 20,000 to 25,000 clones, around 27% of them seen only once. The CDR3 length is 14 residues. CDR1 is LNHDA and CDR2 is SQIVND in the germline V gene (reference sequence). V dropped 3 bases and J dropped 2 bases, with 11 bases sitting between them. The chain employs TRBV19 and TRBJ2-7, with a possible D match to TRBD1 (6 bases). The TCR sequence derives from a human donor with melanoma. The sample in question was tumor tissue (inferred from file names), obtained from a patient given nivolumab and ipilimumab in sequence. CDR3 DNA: TGTGCCAGTAGTATGGTAGGACAGCCCTACGAGCAGTACTTC. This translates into CASSMVGQPYEQYF.